This entry lists 9 T cell receptor beta chains sequenced from one sample in a study of blood T cell repertoires in COVID-19 (TCRdb year 2020). Libraries were prepared through the immunoSEQ multiplex PCR assay. TCRdb took this table from immuneACCESS and kept in-frame rearrangements with V and J called. Such tables lack part of the clones; where checked against another copy, unresolved V genes explain under half of the gap, and the rest is unexplained. The sample has some 73,000 clones on record, approximately 83% of them singletons. Roughly 4.2% of the sample goes to the ten largest clones. Sequenced input: peripheral blood. Every receptor here comes from an older woman with acute or convalescent COVID-19.

V is TRBV2 and J is TRBJ2-1; TRBD2 agrees at 9 bases. There are 17 residues in the CDR3. Trimming took 3 bases from V and 6 from J; bases not matched to a gene: 12. Per germline, CDR1 SNHLY and CDR2 FYNNEI. The chain's CDR3 is CASSERRGGRATNEQFF. In DNA, the CDR3 is TGTGCCAGCAGTGAGCGGCGGGGCGGGAGGGCCACCAATGAGCAGTTCTTC.

This chain links TRBV6-5 with TRBJ2-4, with D possibly being TRBD2 (5 bases). The CDR3 consists of 15 residues. V lost 9 bases and J lost 1, with 16 bases in between. Germline V lookup: CDR1 MNHEY, CDR2 SVGAGI. In DNA, the CDR3 is TGTGCCAGTCCTCCCGGGGTTACGGCCAAAAACATTCAGTACTTC. It translates to CASPPGVTAKNIQYF.

The chain uses TRBV3-1 (or the pseudogene TRBV3-2) and TRBJ2-7; TRBD1 agrees at 8 bases. The ends lost 3 bases at V and 7 bases at J; junction bases unmatched: 26. Germline assignment: CDR1 LGHDT and CDR2 YNNKEL (reference sequence). The CDR3 extends over 20 amino acids. The CDR3 region is CASSQRLGQGNLRPGGEQYF. Here the CDR3 DNA reads TGTGCCAGCAGCCAGCGCCTCGGACAGGGAAATCTTCGGCCTGGGGGGGAGCAGTACTTC.

The rearrangement links TRBV6-6 to TRBJ1-2; 9 nucleotides line up with TRBD1. Germline loops: CDR1 MNHNY, CDR2 SVGAGI (reference sequence). J was trimmed by 4 bases and V by 8 bases; bases with no gene match: 8. The length of the CDR3 is 14 residues. CDR3 nucleotides: TGTGCCAGCCGATTCCCGACAGGGGGCTATGGCTACACCTTC. Protein: CASRFPTGGYGYTF.

The rearrangement uses TRBV20-1 and TRBJ1-2, with a tentative D call TRBD1 (6 bases). The CDR3 length is 11 residues. The V gene's germline CDR1 is DFQATT and CDR2 SNEGSKA (reference sequence). DNA for the CDR3: TGCAGCTTGACAGGCGGCTATGGCTACACCTTC. The encoded protein is CSLTGGYGYTF.

The rearrangement uses TRBV9 and TRBJ2-7, with a tentative D call TRBD1 (6 bases). Trimming cost V 0 bases and J 3 bases, with 10 bases left between them. The CDR3 totals 14 residues. Germline V gives CDR1 SGDLS, CDR2 YYNGEE. The CDR3 bases are TGTGCCAGCAGCGTAGGGGACATCCTCTACGAGCAGTACTTC. It encodes CASSVGDILYEQYF.

The chain is built from TRBV6-1 and TRBJ1-1; 7 bases map to TRBD1. Germline assignment: CDR1 MNHNS and CDR2 SASEGT. The CDR3 totals 15 residues. Germline trimming cut 2 bases from V and 2 bases from J; bases unmatched to any gene: 5. This chain's CDR3 is CASSERDSLNTEAFF. The CDR3, as DNA: TGTGCCAGCAGTGAAAGGGACAGCTTAAACACTGAAGCTTTCTTT.

The rearrangement uses TRBV4-2 and TRBJ2-1, with TRBD2 matching 14 bases. The V segment lost 2 bases and the J segment 8 bases; nucleotides outside the gene matches: 11. CDR1 is LGHNA and CDR2 is YNFKEQ in the germline V gene. The CDR3 extends over 18 amino acids. CDR3 DNA sequence: TGTGCCAGCAGCCAAAAAATACCGGGACTAGCGGGGGAGGATGAGCAGTTCTTC. Protein product: CASSQKIPGLAGEDEQFF.

The V and J genes are TRBV29-1 and TRBJ1-2; 7 nucleotides agree with TRBD1. In germline, CDR1 is SQVTM, CDR2 ANQGSEA. This CDR3 spans 14 amino acids. V shed 7 bases, J shed 3 bases, and the junction held 11 bases outside the gene matches. The CDR3 protein is CSAGGGTGDYGYTF. In DNA, the CDR3 is TGCAGCGCCGGGGGTGGTACAGGGGACTATGGCTACACCTTC.